This T cell receptor beta chain was found in a study of cytomegalovirus exposure and HLA in healthy donors. The study's findings and limits: TCR beta chains numbering some 150 were designated cytomegalovirus-associated. Sequence variants that were highly shared formed a cluster that was likely a sequencing artifact. Through in vitro validation, a few CMV-associated chains were shown to be specific for CMV antigens. The authors assumed roughly uniform sequencing depth across donors for presence/absence analyses.

60 Vbeta and 13 Jbeta primers were used in PCR. TCRdb's copy holds only in-frame clones and misses some; the assay was immunoSEQ multiplex PCR. The sample has 140,000 or so clones; around 75% are singletons. As regards this clone: The antigen is undetermined.

The germline CDR1 and CDR2 sequences are MDHEN and SYDVKM. The CDR3 loop spans 11 amino acids. Source material: PBMCs. The chain joins TRBV28 to TRBJ2-5; TRBD2 is a possible D gene (6 bases). The clonotype comes from a woman aged 30 to 39 in good health and CMV-seronegative. CDR3 in DNA: TGTGCGTCGGCGGGATTAGAGACCCAGTACTTC. Protein product: CASAGLETQYF.